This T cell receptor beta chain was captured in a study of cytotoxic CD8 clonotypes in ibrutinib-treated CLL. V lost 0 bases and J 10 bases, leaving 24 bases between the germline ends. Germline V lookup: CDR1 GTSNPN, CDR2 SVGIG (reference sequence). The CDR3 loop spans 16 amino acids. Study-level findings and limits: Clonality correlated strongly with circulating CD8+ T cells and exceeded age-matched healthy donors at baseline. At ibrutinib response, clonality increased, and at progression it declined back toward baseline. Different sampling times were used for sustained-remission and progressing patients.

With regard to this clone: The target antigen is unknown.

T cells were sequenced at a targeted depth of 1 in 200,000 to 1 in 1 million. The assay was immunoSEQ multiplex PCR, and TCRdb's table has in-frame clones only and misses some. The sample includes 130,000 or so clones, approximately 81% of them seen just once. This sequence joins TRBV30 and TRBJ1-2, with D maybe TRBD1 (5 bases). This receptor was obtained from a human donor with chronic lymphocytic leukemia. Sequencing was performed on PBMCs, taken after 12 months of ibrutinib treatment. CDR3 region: CAWSVLPGWTAQDYTF. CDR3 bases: TGTGCCTGGAGTGTACTTCCAGGGTGGACCGCACAAGACTACACCTTC.